These 29 T cell receptor beta chains were sequenced from one sample in a study of shared clonotypes between healthy human individuals. Libraries were prepared by immunoSEQ multiplex PCR; TCRdb keeps only in-frame clonotypes and omits some of them. The top ten clones hold about 0.39% of a sample with some 2.3 million clones, 90% to 95% of them seen once. The source material was naive CD4+ T cells from PBMCs. Subset reported: CD45RA+ positively selected. The receptors come from a man between 18 and 35 years old in good health. Some clones in this sample may be carry-over from other donors' samples.

The CDR3 nucleotides are TGTGCCAGCAGCTTCGGTGGGGCTGGGGCCAACGTCCTGACTTTC. As protein: CASSFGGAGANVLTF. This chain uses TRBV7-3 with TRBJ2-6; D not certain. The CDR3 has 15 amino acids. The V gene lost 3 bases and the J gene lost 2 bases, with 8 bases spanning the gap. Germline-derived CDR1 and CDR2 are SGHTA and FQGTGA.

The gene calls are TRBV5-1 and TRBJ2-2, with TRBD2 matching 8 bases. Germline CDR1 SGHRS, CDR2 YFSETQ. This CDR3 has 17 amino acids. The ends lost 0 bases at V and 5 bases at J; junction bases unmatched: 9. This CDR3 is CASSLGLAPYRTGELFF. The DNA of the CDR3 is TGCGCCAGCAGCTTGGGACTAGCGCCCTACCGTACCGGGGAGCTGTTTTTT.

DNA of the CDR3: TGTGCCTGGACAAACTCCTATAATTCACCCCTCCACTTT. This encodes CAWTNSYNSPLHF. The chain has TRBV30 and TRBJ1-6, with no clear D. Germline V gene lookup returns CDR1 GTSNPN and CDR2 SVGIG (reference sequence). Trimming removed 4 bases at V and 0 bases at J, with 4 bases between. The CDR3 totals 13 residues. The full variable domain, in which reference TRBV30 and TRBJ1-6 provide the parts outside the CDR3, is SQTIHQWPATLVQPVGSPLSLECTVEGTSNPNLYWYRQAAGRGLQLLFYSVGIGQISSEVPQNLSASRPQDRQFILSSKKLLLSDSGFYLCAWTNSYNSPLHFGNGTRLTVT.

The V gene is TRBV9, the J gene TRBJ2-7; maybe TRBD2 (6 bases). Germline assignment: CDR1 SGDLS and CDR2 YYNGEE. Trimming cost V 0 bases and J 3 bases, with 13 bases left between them. The CDR3 consists of 15 residues. CDR3 sequence reads: CASSVGPSDHYEQYF. CDR3 nucleotides: TGTGCCAGCAGCGTAGGCCCTAGCGATCACTACGAGCAGTACTTC.

This chain uses TRBV28 with TRBJ1-1; maybe TRBD1 (6 bases). The CDR3 runs to 13 residues. Germline V gene sequence: CDR1 MDHEN, CDR2 SYDVKM. V lost 7 bases, J lost 3 bases, and 12 bases lay in between. This CDR3 reads CASTWTEDTEAFF. The CDR3 DNA is TGTGCCAGCACTTGGACAGAGGACACTGAAGCTTTCTTT.

The chain combines TRBV9 with TRBJ2-1; the D is unclear. Germline V gene lookup returns CDR1 SGDLS and CDR2 YYNGEE. Trimming removed 6 bases at V and 6 bases at J, with 7 bases between. The CDR3 runs 11 residues. The CDR3 DNA sequence: TGTGCCAGCACCAATACCAATGAGCAGTTCTTC. Translating it yields CASTNTNEQFF.

Worth noting for this clone: Different DNA sequences within this sample yield the same CDR3. The chain carries TRBV5-4 and TRBJ2-5; tentatively, D is TRBD1 (5 bases). The CDR3 extends over 14 amino acids. CDR1 is SGHNT, CDR2 YYREEE, per germline (reference sequence). V lost 0 bases and J lost 2, with 8 bases in between. CDR3 in amino acids: CASSLGQYQETQYF. Here the CDR3 DNA reads TGTGCCAGCAGCTTGGGACAGTATCAAGAGACCCAGTACTTC.

The V and J genes are TRBV7-9 and TRBJ1-2, with a weak D call TRBD1 (5 bases). This CDR3 contains 16 residues. Trimming stripped 6 bases from V and 5 bases from J, with 22 bases between. Per the germline V gene, CDR1 is SEHNR and CDR2 is FQNEAQ (reference sequence). DNA of the CDR3: TGTGCCAGCAGAACAACCGGGACGCCGGTTAGGTATGGCTACACCTTC. Its protein product is CASRTTGTPVRYGYTF.

This sequence joins TRBV5-5 and TRBJ1-1, with a tentative D call TRBD1 (5 bases). Trimming stripped 1 base from V and 5 bases from J, with 15 bases between. Germline assignment: CDR1 SGHKS and CDR2 YYEKEE (reference sequence). The CDR3 runs to 15 residues. CDR3 coding DNA: TGTGCCAGCAGCTTGCAATCCAGGGCTGGGACTGAAGCTTTCTTT. Amino acid sequence: CASSLQSRAGTEAFF.

The chain uses TRBV30 and TRBJ2-1; maybe TRBD2 (6 bases). Trimming shortened V by 6 bases and J by 10 bases, and 19 bases separated the two germline ends. The CDR3 is 13 amino acids. In germline, CDR1 is GTSNPN, CDR2 SVGIG (reference sequence). The CDR3 region has the DNA TGTGCCTGTGGGGACTCTTGGGTCTCGGAGCAGTTCTTC. Translated: CACGDSWVSEQFF.

V gene TRBV28 combines with J gene TRBJ1-1; TRBD1 agrees at 8 bases. This CDR3 is built from 15 residues. Germline CDR1 and CDR2: MDHEN and SYDVKM. V lost 6 bases and J lost 4; bases outside the gene matches: 10. DNA for the CDR3: TGTGCCAGCAGCCCCCGGACAGGGTACCCCACTGAAGCTTTCTTT. It codes for CASSPRTGYPTEAFF. The full variable domain, with the rest looked up from reference TRBV28 and TRBJ1-1, is DVKVTQSSRYLVKRTGEKVFLECVQDMDHENMFWYRQDPGLGLRLIYFSYDVKMKEKGDIPEGYSVSREKKERFSLILESASTNQTSMYLCASSPRTGYPTEAFFGQGTRLTVV.

The chain uses TRBV5-1 and TRBJ2-5, with D tentatively TRBD1 (5 bases). CDR1 is SGHRS, CDR2 YFSETQ, per germline. Trimming pared 4 bases from V and 2 bases from J, leaving 15 bases between. There are 15 residues in the CDR3. The CDR3 DNA reads TGCGCCAGCAGCCGACAGAGCGTAGAGCAAGAGACCCAGTACTTC. Its translation is CASSRQSVEQETQYF. The full variable domain, its missing parts supplied by reference TRBV5-1 and TRBJ2-5, is KAGVTQTPRYLIKTRGQQVTLSCSPISGHRSVSWYQQTPGQGLQFLFEYFSETQRNKGNFPGRFSGRQFSNSRSEMNVSTLELGDSALYLCASSRQSVEQETQYFGPGTRLLVL.

V usage is TRBV5-1 and J usage is TRBJ2-4; D might be TRBD2 (5 bases). The CDR3 runs to 15 residues. The germline V gene encodes CDR1 SGHRS and CDR2 YFSETQ. V dropped 4 bases and J dropped 1 base, with 12 bases sitting between them. The CDR3 region has the DNA TGCGCCAGCAGCGAGCCCCGGGATGCCAAAAACATTCAGTACTTC. Its protein product is CASSEPRDAKNIQYF.

This clone has only one observation. The chain combines TRBV2 with TRBJ2-1, with D unresolved. Germline V gives CDR1 SNHLY, CDR2 FYNNEI. V gave up 6 bases and J gave up 8 bases, with 8 bases separating them. The CDR3 spans 11 residues. This CDR3 reads CASRSRDEQFF. The CDR3 DNA reads TGTGCCAGCAGGTCTAGGGATGAGCAGTTCTTC.

The chain combines TRBV19 with TRBJ2-1, with 8 bases that match TRBD2. CDR1 and CDR2 from the germline V gene are LNHDA and SQIVND (reference sequence). CDR3 length equals 15 residues. J gave up 4 bases and V 6 bases, and 8 bases lay outside the gene matches. The CDR3 spells CASSSAGGMYNEQFF. The CDR3 DNA reads TGTGCCAGTAGCTCGGCGGGAGGCATGTACAATGAGCAGTTCTTC.

The chain has TRBV4-1 and TRBJ1-3; D is undetermined. Between the trimmed V and J ends, which lost 5 bases and 2 bases, there was a span of 16 bases. The CDR3 sequence is 16 residues long. Germline loops: CDR1 MGHRA, CDR2 YSYEKL. Here the CDR3 DNA reads TGCGCCAGCAGCAGTCCGGGTGGACCCGCTGGAAACACCATATATTTT. Translated, it gives CASSSPGGPAGNTIYF.

The chain employs TRBV6-5 and TRBJ2-4; maybe TRBD1 (6 bases). The CDR3 sequence is 15 residues long. Germline CDR1 MNHEY, CDR2 SVGAGI. Trimming removed 6 bases from V and 0 bases from J, with 12 bases in between. The CDR3 sequence is CASSPDRLAKNIQYF. The CDR3 nucleotides read TGTGCCAGCAGCCCTGACAGGCTAGCCAAAAACATTCAGTACTTC.

The rearrangement uses TRBV11-3 and TRBJ2-1; tentatively, D is TRBD1 or TRBD2 (6 bases each). The CDR3 length is 15 residues. Germline loops: CDR1 SGHNT, CDR2 YENEEA. Trimming took off 4 bases at V and 2 bases at J, with 12 bases between the two ends. The CDR3 protein is CASSSSGAPYNEQFF. CDR3 sequence (DNA): TGTGCCAGCAGCTCGTCGGGGGCCCCCTACAATGAGCAGTTCTTC. Using reference TRBV11-3 and TRBJ2-1 for the parts outside the CDR3, the full variable domain is EAGVVQSPRYKIIEKKQPVAFWCNPISGHNTLYWYLQNLGQGPELLIRYENEEAVDDSQLPKDRFSAERLKGVDSTLKIQPAELGDSAVYLCASSSSGAPYNEQFFGPGTRLTVL.

V is TRBV29-1 and J is TRBJ2-5; D possibly uses TRBD1 or TRBD2 (5 bases each). Near its end, the DNA agrees better with TRBJ2-7, so the J call may be wrong. The CDR3 is made up of 11 amino acids. The germline V gene has CDR1 SQVTM and CDR2 ANQGSEA. The CDR3 loop reads CSVGVGDEQYF. The CDR3 DNA follows: TGCAGCGTTGGGGTGGGGGACGAGCAGTACTTC.

The chain couples TRBV5-1 to TRBJ2-2, with D tentatively TRBD1 or TRBD2 (5 bases each). Trimming shortened V by 7 bases and J by 2 bases, and 15 bases separated the two germline ends. This CDR3 has 15 amino acids. Germline V lookup: CDR1 SGHRS, CDR2 YFSETQ. The CDR3 is CASDEGSPNTGELFF. The CDR3 nucleotides are TGCGCCAGCGACGAGGGGAGCCCAAACACCGGGGAGCTGTTTTTT.

Worth noting for this clone: The identical CDR3 is also encoded by other nucleotide sequences in the sample. The chain couples TRBV5-4 to TRBJ2-5; no firm D call. The CDR3 has 12 residues. Trimming removed 2 bases from V and 2 bases from J, with 4 bases in between. CDR1 and CDR2 from the germline V gene are SGHNT and YYREEE (reference sequence). DNA for the CDR3: TGTGCCAGCAGCTTACCTCAAGAGACCCAGTACTTC. Residues: CASSLPQETQYF.

The rearrangement joins TRBV6-5 to TRBJ1-2, with D possibly matching TRBD1 (5 bases). CDR1 is MNHEY and CDR2 is SVGAGI in the germline V gene. The CDR3 is made up of 15 amino acids. The V end was cut by 0 bases, the J end by 7 bases, with 15 bases between. The CDR3 here is CASSYSGGIRGGYTF. CDR3 nucleotide sequence: TGTGCCAGCAGTTACTCCGGGGGGATTCGGGGTGGCTACACCTTC.

The chain has TRBV28 and TRBJ1-2; no clear D. V dropped 5 bases and J dropped 8 bases, with 18 bases sitting between them. Germline V CDR1 and CDR2: MDHEN, SYDVKM. This CDR3 spans 14 amino acids. CDR3 sequence: CASSAGGSRRGYTF. In DNA form, the CDR3 reads TGTGCCAGCAGTGCGGGAGGCTCCCGACGAGGCTACACCTTC.

The chain joins TRBV5-1 to TRBJ2-7; the D gene could be TRBD1 or TRBD2 (6 bases each). Germline V CDR1 and CDR2: SGHRS, YFSETQ. Trimming cost V 4 bases and J 1 base, with 12 bases left between them. The CDR3 is 14 residues long. CDR3 nucleotides: TGCGCCAGCAGCCCTCAGGGGAGGTCCTACGAGCAGTACTTC. Its translation is CASSPQGRSYEQYF. Filled out from reference TRBV5-1 and TRBJ2-7, the complete variable domain reads KAGVTQTPRYLIKTRGQQVTLSCSPISGHRSVSWYQQTPGQGLQFLFEYFSETQRNKGNFPGRFSGRQFSNSRSEMNVSTLELGDSALYLCASSPQGRSYEQYFGPGTRLTVT.

The CDR3, as DNA: TGTGCCAGCAGCGAGGGACTAGCGGTTCAAGAGACCCAGTACTTC. Residues: CASSEGLAVQETQYF. V is TRBV9 and J is TRBJ2-5, with TRBD2 matching over 11 bases. In germline, CDR1 is SGDLS, CDR2 YYNGEE. Losses at the gene ends were 3 bases for V and 2 bases for J; bases not matched to a gene: 3. The CDR3 spans 15 residues.

About this clone: Other DNA sequences in this specimen translate into the identical CDR3. V and J are TRBV30 and TRBJ2-3, with TRBD2 matching 9 bases. V was pared by 4 bases and J by 6 bases, with 5 bases of the junction left unmatched. Germline-derived CDR1 and CDR2 are GTSNPN and SVGIG (reference sequence). The CDR3 extends over 13 amino acids. CDR3 sequence reads: CAWTSGTGDTQYF. The CDR3 DNA sequence: TGTGCCTGGACTAGCGGGACTGGGGATACGCAGTATTTT.

The rearrangement links TRBV28 to TRBJ2-3, with 10 bases aligning to TRBD1. The CDR3 runs 13 residues. Germline CDR1 and CDR2: MDHEN and SYDVKM. Trimming at V came to 5 bases and at J to 7 bases, leaving 3 bases not matched to a gene. The CDR3 spells CASSMTGGYTQYF. CDR3 coding DNA: TGTGCCAGCAGTATGACAGGGGGCTATACGCAGTATTTT. Together with reference TRBV28 and TRBJ2-3, the CDR3 gives the full variable domain: DVKVTQSSRYLVKRTGEKVFLECVQDMDHENMFWYRQDPGLGLRLIYFSYDVKMKEKGDIPEGYSVSREKKERFSLILESASTNQTSMYLCASSMTGGYTQYFGPGTRLTVL.

This chain links TRBV4-2 with TRBJ2-7; 7 bases are a match to TRBD2. The CDR3 contains 17 residues. After removal of 4 bases from V and 7 bases from J, the junction contained 19 bases not matched to a gene. CDR1 is LGHNA, CDR2 YNFKEQ, per germline. CDR3 nucleotide sequence: TGTGCCAGCAGCCCCCGTCTAGTTAGCGGGCTACCCGGGGAGCAGTACTTC. Translating it yields CASSPRLVSGLPGEQYF.

Notes on this clone: Other DNA sequences from this sample encode an identical CDR3 as well. The gene calls are TRBV4-1 and TRBJ2-3; D remains unclear. Germline loops: CDR1 MGHRA, CDR2 YSYEKL. Trimming removed 0 bases at V and 1 base at J, with 5 bases between. This CDR3 spans 14 amino acids. The CDR3 DNA reads as TGCGCCAGCAGCCAAGAAGGCGGCACAGATACGCAGTATTTT. This translates into CASSQEGGTDTQYF.